The rows below give T cell receptor beta chains drawn from one sample of a study of blood T cell repertoires in COVID-19. TCRdb's copy holds only in-frame clones and misses some; the assay was immunoSEQ multiplex PCR. The table has some 130,000 clones, about nine tenths seen once. The sample was peripheral blood. Receptor source: a middle-aged man with acute or convalescent COVID-19. The CDR3 runs from the conserved cysteine through the conserved F or W. A D gene is named only where the DNA matches it firmly. The size of a clone is reported for some rows only, either as once, few or many, or as a class for expanded clones.

size	D	J	length	V	DNA	CDR3
-	-	TRBJ1-3	16	TRBV19	TGTGCCAGTAGTATCGGGGAGGCTCGCTCTGGAAACACCATATATTTT	CASSIGEARSGNTIYF
-	-	TRBJ1-1	15	TRBV6-5	TGTGCCAGCAGTTACTATGTGAACATGAACACTGAAGCTTTCTTT	CASSYYVNMNTEAFF
-	-	TRBJ1-1	15	TRBV3-1/TRBV3-2	TGTGCCAGCAGCCCTCCAGGGAGGGCTAACACTGAAGCTTTCTTT	CASSPPGRANTEAFF
-	-	TRBJ2-2	16	TRBV5-6	TGTGCCAGCAGTTCCTCCGGCGGGTCGGTCACCGGGGAGCTGTTTTTT	CASSSSGGSVTGELFF
-	-	TRBJ2-1	15	TRBV5-1	TGCGCCAGCAGCGTAACAGGTCCGACCTACAATGAGCAGTTCTTC	CASSVTGPTYNEQFF
-	TRBD2	TRBJ2-1	15	TRBV11-1	TGTGCCAGCAGCTCCCGCGGGGGGGCCTACAATGAGCAGTTCTTC	CASSSRGGAYNEQFF
once	-	TRBJ1-3	14	TRBV6-5	TGTGCCAGCAGTCCACAATACTCTGGAAACACCATATATTTT	CASSPQYSGNTIYF
-	TRBD1	TRBJ1-1	14	TRBV7-9	TGTGCCAGCAGTTACGGACAGGAGAACACTGAAGCTTTCTTT	CASSYGQENTEAFF
-	TRBD1	TRBJ1-1	13	TRBV5-1	TGCGCCAGCAGTGGACAGGGGGACACTGAAGCTTTCTTT	CASSGQGDTEAFF
few	-	TRBJ1-2	15	TRBV5-1	TGCGCCAGCAGCTTTTCTCCGGGGGGAGACTATGGCTACACCTTC	CASSFSPGGDYGYTF
-	-	TRBJ1-6	16	TRBV5-6	TGTGCCAGCAGCTTGGCCAGGGTCCGTGATAATTCACCCCTCCACTTT	CASSLARVRDNSPLHF
-	-	TRBJ1-2	15	TRBV9	TGTGCCAGCAGCGTAGACCCGGGACAACTCTATGGCTACACCTTC	CASSVDPGQLYGYTF
-	-	TRBJ1-2	16	TRBV19	TGTGCCAGTAGTATTGGAGCCGGATCGGCTCTTTATGGCTACACCTTC	CASSIGAGSALYGYTF
-	-	TRBJ2-3	13	TRBV24-1	TGTGCCACCAGTCAGGAAGACACAGATACGCAGTATTTT	CATSQEDTDTQYF
-	-	TRBJ1-2	14	TRBV6-5	TGTGCCAGCTCATCCGCGGGCAAGGACTATGGCTACACCTTC	CASSSAGKDYGYTF
-	-	TRBJ1-2	12	TRBV6-2/TRBV6-3	TGTGCCAGCAGTCCGCGAGAGGATGGCTACACCTTC	CASSPREDGYTF
-	-	TRBJ1-2	13	TRBV10-3	TGTGCCATCAGTGACTTGGCAGGGGATGGCTACACCTTC	CAISDLAGDGYTF
-	TRBD1	TRBJ1-5	16	TRBV4-1	TGCGCCAGCAGCCAAGAAGGACAGGGGGCCGGTCAGCCCCAGCATTTT	CASSQEGQGAGQPQHF
-	TRBD1	TRBJ1-6	16	TRBV15	TGTGCCACCAGCAGAGATCGGGGGACAGGGGGCCTTCCCCTCCACTTT	CATSRDRGTGGLPLHF
-	-	TRBJ1-4	15	TRBV28	TGTGCCAGCAGGCTGAGCGGGTCAACTAATGAAAAACTGTTTTTT	CASRLSGSTNEKLFF
-	-	TRBJ1-1	14	TRBV6-5	TGTGCCAGCAGTTCCCCAATGAGGAACACTGAAGCTTTCTTT	CASSSPMRNTEAFF
-	TRBD2	TRBJ2-3	15	TRBV18	TGTGCCAGCCGTCTAGCGGGAGGAACCACAGATACGCAGTATTTT	CASRLAGGTTDTQYF
-	TRBD2	TRBJ2-1	15	TRBV7-2	TGTGCCAGCAGCCAACGGGGGGGGCGATGGAATGAGCAGTTCTTC	CASSQRGGRWNEQFF
-	TRBD2	TRBJ2-1	12	TRBV18	TGTGCCAGCTCACCACGGCGGGAGGAACAGTTCTTC	CASSPRREEQFF
once	-	TRBJ1-5	13	TRBV2	TGTGCCAGCAGTCGGGAGGAGGATCAGCCCCAGCATTTT	CASSREEDQPQHF
-	TRBD1	TRBJ1-6	17	TRBV28	TGTGCCAGCAGTCCGGACAGGGGGCAATGGCTGAAATCACCCCTCCACTTT	CASSPDRGQWLKSPLHF
few	TRBD2	TRBJ2-3	17	TRBV5-1	TGCGCCAGCATGTCGCTAGCGGGGGGGCCTAGCACAGATACGCAGTATTTT	CASMSLAGGPSTDTQYF
-	TRBD1	TRBJ1-3	15	TRBV3-1/TRBV3-2	TGTGCCAGCGCGCGACAGGGGGCGGTGGGAAACACCATATATTTT	CASARQGAVGNTIYF
-	-	TRBJ1-1	16	TRBV7-9	TGTGCCAGCAGCTTAGCCTCCCCCCCCGCCGGTACTGAAGCTTTCTTT	CASSLASPPAGTEAFF
-	TRBD1	TRBJ1-1	16	TRBV18	TGTGCCAGCTCGCGGCTGCAGGGGGCAAGGGCAACTGAAGCTTTCTTT	CASSRLQGARATEAFF
-	-	TRBJ1-1	14	TRBV18	TGTGCCAGCTCACCACCCAGCGTGAACACTGAAGCTTTCTTT	CASSPPSVNTEAFF
-	TRBD2	TRBJ2-3	14	TRBV18	TGTGCCAGCTCACCGGGGAGGGGCACAGATACGCAGTATTTT	CASSPGRGTDTQYF
-	-	TRBJ2-7	14	TRBV7-9	TGTGCCAGCAGCAAGACAGGCGGCTCCTACGAGCAGTACTTC	CASSKTGGSYEQYF
-	-	TRBJ2-7	13	TRBV10-3	TGTGCCATAGCCGACAGGTCAGCATACGAGCAGTACTTC	CAIADRSAYEQYF
-	-	TRBJ1-3	15	TRBV7-8	TGTGCCAGCAGCTTAAGTGGACTCTCTGGAAACACCATATATTTT	CASSLSGLSGNTIYF
-	TRBD1	TRBJ1-1	13	TRBV5-1	TGCGCCAGCAGCCTGCAGGGGGGCACTGAAGCTTTCTTT	CASSLQGGTEAFF
once	-	TRBJ1-2	13	TRBV12-3/TRBV12-4	TGTGCCAGCAGTTTAACAGGAACCTATGGCTACACCTTC	CASSLTGTYGYTF
few	-	TRBJ2-7	13	TRBV7-9	TGTGCCAGCAGTTACACAGGGATTAGCGAGCAGTACTTC	CASSYTGISEQYF
-	-	TRBJ1-3	15	TRBV5-5	TGTGCCAGCAGCGCTCGGGACATGCTGGGAAACACCATATATTTT	CASSARDMLGNTIYF
-	-	TRBJ1-1	15	TRBV2	TGTGCCAGCAGGTTACTTGACGGGGTCAACGCTGAAGCTTTCTTT	CASRLLDGVNAEAFF
-	TRBD2	TRBJ2-1	18	TRBV19	TGTGCCAGTAGTATAGATCCGGGAGGTCTTAGAGCCAACAATGAGCAGTTCTTC	CASSIDPGGLRANNEQFF
-	-	TRBJ2-7	12	TRBV27	TGTGCCAGCAGTCCTAACTCTCACGAGCAGTACTTC	CASSPNSHEQYF
-	-	TRBJ2-7	15	TRBV6-6	TGTGCCAGCAGTTACTCCCACCTTACGGTCCACGAGCAGTACTTC	CASSYSHLTVHEQYF
-	-	TRBJ1-1	14	TRBV6-5	TGTGCCAGCAGACCGACATTAGGAAACACTGAAGCTTTCTTT	CASRPTLGNTEAFF
-	TRBD2	TRBJ2-1	16	TRBV11-3	TGTGCCAGCAGCTTAGGAGCGGCTAGCGGGGGGGGCGAGCAGTTCTTC	CASSLGAASGGGEQFF
-	-	TRBJ2-3	13	TRBV5-4	TGTGCCAGCAGCTTGGACTCCACAGATACGCAGTATTTT	CASSLDSTDTQYF
-	-	TRBJ2-1	14	TRBV5-8	TGTGCCAGCCAATTATCGGAGGGAGCAGGGGGGCAGTTCTTC	CASQLSEGAGGQFF
once	-	TRBJ2-1	15	TRBV18	TGTGCCAGCTCACCACTGGGAGGCAGGAACAATGAGCAGTTCTTC	CASSPLGGRNNEQFF
-	TRBD1	TRBJ2-1	12	TRBV29-1	TGCAGCGTCCGACAGGGGAACAATGAGCAGTTCTTC	CSVRQGNNEQFF
few	TRBD1	TRBJ1-2	13	TRBV12-3/TRBV12-4	TGTGCCAGCAGGACTTTAGACAGGGTGGGCTACACCTTC	CASRTLDRVGYTF
few	-	TRBJ1-2	14	TRBV28	TGTGCCAGCGAACCCACTAATGGCGGGTATGGCTACACCTTC	CASEPTNGGYGYTF
-	TRBD2	TRBJ2-1	15	TRBV3-1/TRBV3-2	TGTGCCAGCAGACCTACTAGCGGGGCCTACAATGAGCAGTTCTTC	CASRPTSGAYNEQFF
-	TRBD1	TRBJ1-1	14	TRBV2	TGTGCCAGCAGTGTCGGGTGGGACAGGTCTGAAGCTTTCTTT	CASSVGWDRSEAFF
-	-	TRBJ1-1	15	TRBV29-1	TGCAGCGGCCTTTTATTCGGACTCATGAACACTGAAGCTTTCTTT	CSGLLFGLMNTEAFF
-	TRBD1	TRBJ1-4	13	TRBV30	TGTGCCTGGAAGAGGCAGGGGGACAGAAAACTGTTTTTT	CAWKRQGDRKLFF
-	-	TRBJ1-1	16	TRBV5-4	TGTGCCAGCAGCCAGGCCACTGGTCCTCTTCACACTGAAGCTTTCTTT	CASSQATGPLHTEAFF
-	TRBD1	TRBJ1-2	14	TRBV5-1	TGCGCCAGCAGCTTGGGACAGGGGGCAGATGGCTACACCTTC	CASSLGQGADGYTF
few	TRBD1	TRBJ1-1	14	TRBV2	TGTGCCAGCAGTGAGTATCGGACAGGCCGCGAGGGAGTCTTT	CASSEYRTGREGVF
once	-	TRBJ1-2	12	TRBV7-8	TGTGCCAGCAGCTCCCTCCCCTCGGGCTACACCTTC	CASSSLPSGYTF
-	TRBD2	TRBJ2-5	15	TRBV5-1	TGCGCCAGCAGCCCGGGACTAGCGGGATTGGAGACCCAGTACTTC	CASSPGLAGLETQYF